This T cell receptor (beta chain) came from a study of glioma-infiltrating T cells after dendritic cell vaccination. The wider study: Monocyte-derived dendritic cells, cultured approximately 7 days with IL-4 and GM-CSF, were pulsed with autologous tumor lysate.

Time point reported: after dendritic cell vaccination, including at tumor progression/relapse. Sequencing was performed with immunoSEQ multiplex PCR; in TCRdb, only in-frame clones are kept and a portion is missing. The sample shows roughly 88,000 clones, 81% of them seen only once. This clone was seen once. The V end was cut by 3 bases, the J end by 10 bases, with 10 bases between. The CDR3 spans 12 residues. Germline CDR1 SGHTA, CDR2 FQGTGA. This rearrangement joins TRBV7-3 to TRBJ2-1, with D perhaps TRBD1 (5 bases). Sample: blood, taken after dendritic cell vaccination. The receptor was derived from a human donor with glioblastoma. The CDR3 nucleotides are TGTGCCAGCAGCTTCCAATCAGGGGAGCAGTTCTTC. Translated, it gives CASSFQSGEQFF.